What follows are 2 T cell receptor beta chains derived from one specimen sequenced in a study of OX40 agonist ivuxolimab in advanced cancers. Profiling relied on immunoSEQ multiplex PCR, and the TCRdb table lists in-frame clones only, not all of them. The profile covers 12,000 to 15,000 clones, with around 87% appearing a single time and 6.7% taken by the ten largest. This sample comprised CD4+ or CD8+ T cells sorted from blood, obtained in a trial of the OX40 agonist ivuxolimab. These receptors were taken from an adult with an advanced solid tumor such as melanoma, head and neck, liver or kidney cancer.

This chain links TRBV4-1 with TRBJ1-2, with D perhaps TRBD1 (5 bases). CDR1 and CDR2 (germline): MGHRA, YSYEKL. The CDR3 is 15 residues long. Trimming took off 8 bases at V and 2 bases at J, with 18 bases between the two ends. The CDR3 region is CASAGLQALNYGYTF. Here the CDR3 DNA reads TGCGCCAGCGCGGGTTTACAGGCGTTAAACTATGGCTACACCTTC.

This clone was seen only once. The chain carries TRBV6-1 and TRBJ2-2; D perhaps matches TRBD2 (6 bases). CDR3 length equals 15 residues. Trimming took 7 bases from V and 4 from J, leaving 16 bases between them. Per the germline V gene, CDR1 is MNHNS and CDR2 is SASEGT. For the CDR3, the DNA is TGTGCCAGCATTTTAGTGGGGGGAGGCACCGGGGAGCTGTTTTTT. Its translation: CASILVGGGTGELFF.